The entry below describes one T cell receptor beta chain. Its antigen is not known. The record originates from a study of T cell responses to AZD1222 COVID-19 vaccine. Study observations and caveats: Females outnumbered males among donors, who were mostly white British; clonal diversity was possibly underestimated. Only after the peak T cell response were repertoires sampled. Vaccine-related CD4 TCRs covered spike, predominating at 160-218 and 743-854.

Data came from immunoSEQ multiplex PCR; TCRdb stores just in-frame clones and leaves some out. Altogether some 100,000 clones are present, 80% to 95% being singletons, with the ten largest covering around 4.3%. The CDR3 is made up of 16 amino acids. Germline trimming cut 0 bases from V and 4 bases from J; bases unmatched to any gene: 5. Per germline, CDR1 MGHRA and CDR2 YSYEKL. Specimen: peripheral blood, collected on day 0 of AZD1222 vaccination. The chain employs TRBV4-1 and TRBJ2-3; 9 positions match TRBD2. The sequence was collected from an adult in good health. The CDR3 here is CASSQEDRLAADTQYF. The CDR3 DNA reads TGCGCCAGCAGCCAAGAGGATCGACTAGCGGCAGATACGCAGTATTTT.